Shown below are 12 T cell receptor beta chains from a single sample sequenced in a study of cytomegalovirus exposure and HLA in healthy donors. Researchers ran the PCR with 60 Vbeta and 13 Jbeta primers. Sequenced by immunoSEQ multiplex PCR; TCRdb stores in-frame clones only, minus some. The sample contains about 190,000 clones, roughly 84% of which appear only once. Input material: PBMCs. All receptors derive from a boy aged 5-17 years in good health and CMV-seronegative.

The V gene is TRBV30, the J gene TRBJ2-5; 7 positions match TRBD2. The junction had 6 bases not matched to a gene; V was cut back by 0 bases and J by 2 bases. The CDR3 runs 15 residues. The germline gives CDR1 GTSNPN, CDR2 SVGIG (reference sequence). CDR3 DNA sequence: TGTGCCTGGAGTGTAACGCGGGGGTTTCAAGAGACCCAGTACTTC. Translated, it gives CAWSVTRGFQETQYF. The full variable domain, with the rest looked up from reference TRBV30 and TRBJ2-5, is SQTIHQWPATLVQPVGSPLSLECTVEGTSNPNLYWYRQAAGRGLQLLFYSVGIGQISSEVPQNLSASRPQDRQFILSSKKLLLSDSGFYLCAWSVTRGFQETQYFGPGTRLLVL.

The chain combines TRBV11-2 with TRBJ2-2; weak D call: TRBD2 (5 bases). Germline-derived CDR1 and CDR2 are SGHAT and FQNNGV. Trimming took 7 bases from V and 6 from J, leaving 12 bases between them. The CDR3 has 13 residues. This CDR3 reads CASTSRLAGELFF. The CDR3 bases are TGTGCCAGCACTAGCAGGTTAGCCGGGGAGCTGTTTTTT.

This clone was observed a handful of times. V usage is TRBV5-8 and J usage is TRBJ2-6; no clear D. The ends were cut back, 4 bases at V and 4 bases at J, with 12 bases in the middle. CDR1 and CDR2 from the germline V gene are SGHTS and YDEGEE. CDR3 length equals 15 residues. DNA for the CDR3: TGTGCCAGCAGCCTGACGGGTCTGGGGGCCAACGTCCTGACTTTC. The encoded protein is CASSLTGLGANVLTF.

The CDR3 DNA is TGTGCCTGGAGTTCGGCTCTGGGACTACAAGAGACCCAGTACTTC. Its translation is CAWSSALGLQETQYF. The chain employs TRBV30 and TRBJ2-5, with 7 bases lining up with TRBD2. The germline gives CDR1 GTSNPN, CDR2 SVGIG (reference sequence). The CDR3 consists of 15 residues. Losses at the gene ends were 2 bases for V and 2 bases for J; bases not matched to a gene: 8.

The table lists this clone with a few counts. The rearrangement uses TRBV4-1 and TRBJ1-1; D is unresolved. The CDR3 is 14 amino acids. V was cut by 2 bases and J by 8 bases, with 15 bases left in between. The germline CDR1 and CDR2 sequences are MGHRA and YSYEKL. DNA of the CDR3: TGCGCCAGCAGCCAAACCCTGCAAGTGACAGAAGCTTTCTTT. Amino acids: CASSQTLQVTEAFF.

The rearrangement uses TRBV19 and TRBJ1-1; D is unclear. Germline CDR1 reads LNHDA; CDR2 reads SQIVND (reference sequence). The CDR3 has 14 amino acids. Trimming removed 5 bases from V and 0 bases from J, with 10 bases in between. Written as DNA, the CDR3 is TGTGCCAGTAGTCCCCGAAGCATGAACACTGAAGCTTTCTTT. Translation gives CASSPRSMNTEAFF.

The J gene is TRBJ2-7, the V gene TRBV15, with TRBD2 identical over 11 bases. Trimming removed 6 bases from V and 3 bases from J; junction bases left unmatched: 4. Germline V gene lookup returns CDR1 LNHNV and CDR2 YYDKDF (reference sequence). The CDR3 loop spans 14 amino acids. CDR3 in DNA: TGTGCCACCAGGCAAACTAGCGGGGGCTACGAGCAGTACTTC. Residues: CATRQTSGGYEQYF. The full variable domain, in which reference TRBV15 and TRBJ2-7 provide the parts outside the CDR3, is DAMVIQNPRYQVTQFGKPVTLSCSQTLNHNVMYWYQQKSSQAPKLLFHYYDKDFNNEADTPDNFQSRRPNTSFCFLDIRSPGLGDTAMYLCATRQTSGGYEQYFGPGTRLTVT.

The chain is built from TRBV28 and TRBJ1-4; D not resolved. Germline CDR1 and CDR2: MDHEN and SYDVKM. V lost 2 bases to trimming and J lost 8 bases, with 3 bases between them. This CDR3 has 11 residues. The CDR3 coding sequence is TGTGCCAGCAGTTTACTCGAAAAACTGTTTTTT. Protein: CASSLLEKLFF.

Concerning this clone: One junction end disagrees with the germline gene, perhaps due to a read error. The gene calls are TRBV25-1 and TRBJ1-2; D uncertain. Germline CDR1 reads MGHDK; CDR2 reads SYGVNS. This CDR3 is built from 14 residues. The CDR3 is CASRESGRAYGYTF. CDR3 sequence (DNA): TGTGCCAGCAGGGAATCGGGTAGAGCATATGGCTACACCTTC.

This clone came up once. This chain connects TRBV4-1 to TRBJ2-7; possible D gene TRBD1, 6 bases. Trimming took 0 bases from V and 3 from J, leaving 9 bases between them. Germline V gene data show CDR1 as MGHRA and CDR2 as YSYEKL. CDR3 length: 14 residues. The DNA for the CDR3 is TGCGCCAGCAGCCAAGAGGCCAGGGGCTACGAGCAGTACTTC. Encoded protein: CASSQEARGYEQYF.

V is TRBV11-2 and J is TRBJ2-7, with D hard to call. CDR1 and CDR2 (germline): SGHAT, FQNNGV. Trimming took off 1 base at V and 0 bases at J, with 16 bases between the two ends. The CDR3 is 17 residues long. The CDR3 DNA reads TGTGCCAGCAGCTTAGTTGGCGGTACCGATTACTCCTACGAGCAGTACTTC. Amino acid sequence: CASSLVGGTDYSYEQYF.

This clone was seen more than once but under ten times. The DNA for the CDR3 is TGTGCCAGCAGCGTAGGGCTAGCGGGGCCCCAAGAGACCCAGTACTTC. Its protein product is CASSVGLAGPQETQYF. V and J are TRBV9 and TRBJ2-5; TRBD2 matches 9 bases. The V segment lost 0 bases and the J segment 1 base; nucleotides outside the gene matches: 4. There are 16 residues in the CDR3. Germline V gene data show CDR1 as SGDLS and CDR2 as YYNGEE.